What follows is one T cell receptor (beta chain) and its context. No antigen is known for it. Nothing much larger sits one base from this clone, and base qualities are not available. This CDR3 is also generated by other DNA sequences in the sample. These data come from a study of T cell responses to AZD1222 COVID-19 vaccine (dated by TCRdb to 2020 to 2022). Context from the whole study: AZD1222 recipients given second doses at about 4 weeks or at about 12 weeks were pooled, since spike-specific TCR depth and breadth were not found to differ between the two schedules. A total of about 240 trial participants underwent TCR sequencing, of whom 207 received two doses of AZD1222 and about 25 received two doses of the MenACWY control vaccine. Enrollment into the trials was organized by age into subgroups of 18-55, 56-69 and 70-plus years, and those subgroups contained approximately 150, 30 and 60 TCR-sequenced participants, respectively.

Reading the germline V gene gives CDR1 MNHNS and CDR2 SASEGT. V is shortened by 2 bases, J by 4 bases, and the region joining them spans 3 bases. The CDR3 covers 11 residues, taking in both the cysteine and the phenylalanine. The CDR3 DNA has 33 bases and is translated from base 1. General study outcomes and caveats: Conclusions about previously exposed vaccinees are limited because only five to seven AZD1222 recipients were SARS-CoV-2 seropositive at baseline. Reportedly, almost half of the unique spike-specific TCRs recognized epitopes lying outside the regions that are mutated in the B.1.351 and B.1.1.7 variants. After two AZD1222 doses, both the breadth and the depth of spike-specific TCRs were significantly higher than at day 0 and than in MenACWY recipients. Most participants were white British and females outnumbered males, and the authors suggested that clonal diversity may have been underestimated. The 56-69-year group was small, and its depth increase did not reach significance, likely because of low power. The vaccine-associated CD4 TCRs covered the entire spike protein, and the dominant responses fell in regions 160-218 and 743-854. Because no day 14 peak-response samples were available, the repertoires could be characterized only after the peak T cell response.

The CDR3 regions of human TCRbeta chains were analyzed by immunosequencing. Processing in the source paper ran as follows. Repertoire TCRs were matched against a reference library of SARS-CoV-2-specific TCRs generated with the MIRA antigen-specificity platform. Breadth was defined as the fraction of unique TCRs that were SARS-CoV-2-associated, and depth was defined as the fraction of total T cells that were SARS-CoV-2-associated. Using the MIRA data, every spike-specific TCR was mapped to the spike region that the TCR reacted to and assigned to either a CD4 or a CD8 class. Log10-transformed breadth and depth values were compared by one-way ANOVA with Sidak's multiple comparisons tests. In TCRdb, the immuneACCESS table is reduced to in-frame sequences with V and J assigned. These tables do not hold every clone; where another copy was compared, an unresolved V gene accounts for under half, and the others remain unexplained. That table gives V, J and clone size, and the DNA gave D and trimming. The sample table contains under 150,000 clones; only one count was recorded for about 90% of them. The ten largest make up approximately 1% of the sample.

The sample's time point label, decoded: baseline before first vaccination. Samples from vaccinated people were obtained from the UK trials COV001 and COV002, which included a single-blind randomized controlled phase 2/3 trial of AZD1222 (ChAdOx1 nCoV-19) in healthy adults. For TCRbeta chain sequencing, PBMC samples were collected from trial participants at day 0 and at day 28 after the second dose. Sequences were derived from peripheral blood, sampled on day 0 of AZD1222 vaccination. The chain joins TRBV6-1 to TRBJ2-7, with no reliable assignment of the D segment. This clonotype originated in an adult in good health. The DNA sequence is TGTGCCAGCAGTGAACCGTACGAGCAGTACTTC. The encoded protein is CASSEPYEQYF.